This T cell receptor beta chain was sequenced in a study of CD8 T cells in Susac syndrome. Findings and limits, study-wide: Acknowledgment was made by the study that its TCR sequencing and HLA analysis involved a relatively small number of individuals.

The CDR3 has 13 residues. V lost 2 bases and J lost 3, with 8 bases in between. Per germline, CDR1 SGDLS and CDR2 YYNGEE. This clonotype showed up just a few times. Its cognate antigen is unknown. The RNA input was roughly 0.45 to 1 ug, and it was reverse transcribed with random hexamers. Across 54 Vbeta and 13 Jbeta, immunoSEQ multiplex PCR amplified TCR beta CDR3. TCRdb fed the immunoSEQ multiplex PCR reads into MiXCR, producing one record per CDR3 protein. The data show roughly 140,000 distinct CDR3 sequences, approximately 94% seen once. The source is a human donor with multiple sclerosis. Source material: CD8+ T cells from PBMCs. The chain joins TRBV9 to TRBJ1-1; no reliable D call. The CDR3 protein is CASSVVGDTEAFF. The DNA for the CDR3 is TGTGCCAGCAGCGTGGTTGGGGACACTGAAGCTTTCTTT.